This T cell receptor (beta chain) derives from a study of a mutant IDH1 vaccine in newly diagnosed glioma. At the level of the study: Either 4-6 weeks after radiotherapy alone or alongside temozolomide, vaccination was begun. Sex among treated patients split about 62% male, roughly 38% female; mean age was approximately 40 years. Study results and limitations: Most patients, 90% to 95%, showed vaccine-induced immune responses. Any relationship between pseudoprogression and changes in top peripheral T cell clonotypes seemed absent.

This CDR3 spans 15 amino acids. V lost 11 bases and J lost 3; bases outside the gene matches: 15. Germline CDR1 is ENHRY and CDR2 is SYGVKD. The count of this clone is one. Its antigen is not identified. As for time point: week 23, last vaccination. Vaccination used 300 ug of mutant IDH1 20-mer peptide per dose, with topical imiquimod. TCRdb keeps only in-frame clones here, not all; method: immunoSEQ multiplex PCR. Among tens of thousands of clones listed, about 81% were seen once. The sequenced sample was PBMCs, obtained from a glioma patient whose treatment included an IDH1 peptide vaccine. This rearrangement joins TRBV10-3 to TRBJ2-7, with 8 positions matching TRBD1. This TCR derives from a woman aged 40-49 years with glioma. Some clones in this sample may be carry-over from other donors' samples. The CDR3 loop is CASAKSGGSRYEQYF. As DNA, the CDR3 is TGTGCCTCCGCCAAATCAGGGGGCTCGCGCTACGAGCAGTACTTC.